This passage covers 30 T cell receptor beta chains from one sample sequenced in a study of T cell changes during pregnancy in multiple sclerosis. Sequencing was performed with immunoSEQ multiplex PCR; in TCRdb, only in-frame clones are kept and a portion is missing. Counted here are 25,000 to 35,000 clones, about nine tenths occurring once; the ten biggest clones make up approximately 0.47%. The sequencing here drew on CD4+ T cells from peripheral blood mononuclear cells, taken in the second trimester of pregnancy. The receptors come from a female donor in good health, enrolled as a control in a pregnancy study.

The gene calls are TRBV5-4 and TRBJ2-5, with 9 bases aligning to TRBD1. J was trimmed by 5 bases and V by 0 bases; bases with no gene match: 8. The CDR3 has 16 amino acids. Germline V CDR1 and CDR2: SGHNT, YYREEE (reference sequence). The CDR3 protein is CASSLGDRVFPETQYF. CDR3 nucleotide sequence: TGTGCCAGCAGCTTGGGGGACAGGGTTTTTCCGGAGACCCAGTACTTC.

The chain is built from TRBV6-5 and TRBJ2-7, with 7 nucleotides matching TRBD1. The CDR3 has 14 residues. Trimming removed 7 bases from V and 0 bases from J; junction bases left unmatched: 6. Germline V gene data show CDR1 as MNHEY and CDR2 as SVGAGI. The CDR3, as DNA: TGTGCCAGCACCCTGACAGGGAGCTCCTACGAGCAGTACTTC. It codes for CASTLTGSSYEQYF.

The genes are TRBV19 and TRBJ1-4; tentative D call: TRBD1 (5 bases). Trimming pared 3 bases from V and 13 bases from J, leaving 9 bases between. CDR1 LNHDA and CDR2 SQIVND come from the germline V gene (reference sequence). The CDR3 is made up of 11 amino acids. The CDR3 region is CASSMGLPLFF. As DNA, the CDR3 is TGTGCCAGTAGTATGGGGCTACCACTGTTTTTT. Drawing the rest from reference TRBV19 and TRBJ1-4, the complete variable domain is DGGITQSPKYLFRKEGQNVTLSCEQNLNHDAMYWYRQDPGQGLRLIYYSQIVNDFQKGDIAEGYSVSREKKESFPLTVTSAQKNPTAFYLCASSMGLPLFFGSGTQLSVL.

This chain joins TRBV7-9 and TRBJ1-4; D is possibly TRBD1 (6 bases). The CDR3 has 16 amino acids. CDR1 and CDR2 (germline): SEHNR, FQNEAQ (reference sequence). Trimming cost V 2 bases and J 4 bases, with 14 bases left between them. CDR3 loop: CASSLSGTRGNEKLFF. As DNA, the CDR3 is TGTGCCAGCAGCTTATCCGGGACAAGGGGTAATGAAAAACTGTTTTTT.

This chain connects TRBV4-3 to TRBJ1-6, with TRBD1 as a possible D gene (6 bases). V dropped 0 bases and J dropped 4 bases, with 7 bases sitting between them. Looked up from germline, CDR1 is LGHNA and CDR2 is YSLEER. The CDR3 totals 15 residues. The chain's CDR3 is CASSQETGYNSPLHF. CDR3 sequence (DNA): TGCGCCAGCAGCCAAGAGACAGGTTATAATTCACCCCTCCACTTT.

This clone was recorded only once. J is TRBJ2-7 and V is TRBV2; D is possibly TRBD2 (5 bases). CDR1 and CDR2 from the germline V gene are SNHLY and FYNNEI. The CDR3 is 14 amino acids. Trimming shortened V by 3 bases and J by 0 bases, and 9 bases separated the two germline ends. CDR3 coding DNA: TGTGCCAGCAGTGATACCGGGGTCTCCTACGAGCAGTACTTC. Translation: CASSDTGVSYEQYF. The complete variable domain, with remaining parts taken from reference TRBV2 and TRBJ2-7, reads EPEVTQTPSHQVTQMGQEVILRCVPISNHLYFYWYRQILGQKVEFLVSFYNNEISEKSEIFDDQFSVERPDGSNFTLKIRSTKLEDSAMYFCASSDTGVSYEQYFGPGTRLTVT.

This clone showed up just a few times. The chain couples TRBV29-1 to TRBJ2-1; D gene unclear. Looked up from germline, CDR1 is SQVTM and CDR2 is ANQGSEA. V was pared by 5 bases and J by 6 bases, with 8 bases between. The CDR3 is 11 amino acids. CDR3 nucleotide sequence: TGCAGCGTTCTAGAAACCAATGAGCAGTTCTTC. It is translated as CSVLETNEQFF.

The chain joins TRBV7-4 to TRBJ1-6; TRBD1 aligns across 7 bases. The ends lost 3 bases at V and 7 bases at J; junction bases unmatched: 15. CDR1 SGHVT and CDR2 SQSDAQ come from the germline V gene. CDR3 size: 18 residues. The DNA of the CDR3 is TGTGCCAGCAGCTTGAGGGACAGAGACCGAGCTAAAAATTCACCCCTCCACTTT. Its translation: CASSLRDRDRAKNSPLHF.

This sequence joins TRBV19 and TRBJ2-1; 10 nucleotides match TRBD2. The CDR3 loop spans 15 amino acids. Trimming took 3 bases from V and 9 from J; bases not matched to a gene: 8. From germline, CDR1 is LNHDA and CDR2 SQIVND (reference sequence). CDR3 residues: CASSMPSGRAGEQFF. CDR3 in DNA: TGTGCCAGTAGTATGCCCAGCGGGAGGGCCGGTGAGCAGTTCTTC.

The rearrangement uses TRBV6-5 and TRBJ1-2, with D maybe TRBD1 (5 bases). Germline CDR1 reads MNHEY; CDR2 reads SVGAGI. The CDR3 has 12 amino acids. The germline V and J ends were trimmed by 5 bases and 8 bases, with 12 bases remaining between them. The CDR3 protein is CASSKGGVGYTF. The CDR3 DNA is TGTGCCAGCAGTAAGGGAGGGGTGGGCTACACCTTC.

The V and J genes are TRBV2 and TRBJ1-2, with TRBD1 matching over 9 bases. This CDR3 is 17 amino acids long. V gave up 4 bases and J gave up 5 bases; unmatched junction bases: 14. From germline, CDR1 is SNHLY and CDR2 FYNNEI. CDR3 sequence (DNA): TGTGCCAGCAGTGCAACCGGGACAGGGACAGGGAATTATGGCTACACCTTC. As protein: CASSATGTGTGNYGYTF.

The chain employs TRBV30 and TRBJ1-2, with D possibly TRBD1 on 6 matching bases. Germline V gives CDR1 GTSNPN, CDR2 SVGIG (reference sequence). The CDR3 contains 14 residues. Trimming removed 4 bases from V and 2 bases from J, with 14 bases in between. The CDR3 spells CAWTEVRGNYGYTF. DNA of the CDR3: TGTGCCTGGACCGAAGTCAGGGGCAACTATGGCTACACCTTC.

The V gene is TRBV6-6, the J gene TRBJ2-7; 8 positions match TRBD1. The CDR3 runs 16 residues. Trimming cost V 0 bases and J 3 bases; bases outside gene matches: 7. Germline CDR1 is MNHNY and CDR2 is SVGAGI (reference sequence). CDR3 in DNA: TGTGCCAGCAGTTACTCGTTTCAGGGGGCCAGCTACGAGCAGTACTTC. Its protein is CASSYSFQGASYEQYF.

In its sample, this clone was seen once. The chain combines TRBV4-1 with TRBJ2-2; 8 bases fit TRBD1. This CDR3 has 15 residues. Germline CDR1 is MGHRA and CDR2 is YSYEKL. J was trimmed by 6 bases and V by 5 bases; bases with no gene match: 8. As DNA, the CDR3 is TGCGCCAGCAGCGATGACCACAGGGGGTCCGGGGAGCTGTTTTTT. Encoded protein: CASSDDHRGSGELFF.

This chain uses TRBV27 with TRBJ1-1; D is unresolved. Germline V gene data show CDR1 as MNHEY and CDR2 as SMNVEV (reference sequence). CDR3 length: 13 amino acids. V dropped 7 bases and J dropped 8 bases, with 17 bases sitting between them. The CDR3 region has the DNA TGTGCCAGCACCGTCCCGGGTTCAAGAGAAGCTTTCTTT. Residues: CASTVPGSREAFF.

The chain recombines TRBV14 with TRBJ2-1, with 7 positions matching TRBD2. V trimming: 2 bases; J trimming: 5 bases; junction bases outside the gene matches: 9. The CDR3 sequence is 16 residues long. Looked up from germline, CDR1 is SGHDN and CDR2 is FVKESK. The CDR3 DNA sequence: TGTGCCAGCAGCCAAAGGTGGGGCCTAGCGGACAATGAGCAGTTCTTC. It translates to CASSQRWGLADNEQFF.

The chain has TRBV15 and TRBJ2-1, with TRBD1 as a possible D gene (5 bases). Per germline, CDR1 LNHNV and CDR2 YYDKDF (reference sequence). V was cut by 3 bases and J by 3 bases, with 21 bases left in between. This CDR3 has 18 amino acids. The CDR3 loop is CATSRDMDGPNLYNEQFF. CDR3 in DNA: TGTGCCACCAGCAGGGACATGGATGGACCGAACCTCTACAATGAGCAGTTCTTC.

The chain uses TRBV18 and TRBJ1-1, with D unclear. CDR3 length: 15 residues. V was pared by 0 bases and J by 0 bases, with 8 bases between. CDR1 and CDR2 from the germline V gene are KGHSH and LQKENI. The CDR3 reads CASSPPRQMNTEAFF. For the CDR3, the DNA is TGTGCCAGCTCACCACCGAGGCAGATGAACACTGAAGCTTTCTTT.

This chain connects TRBV6-5 to TRBJ2-7; D is ambiguous. The V end lost 7 bases, the J end lost 6 bases, and 13 bases lay between the germline ends. Germline loops: CDR1 MNHEY, CDR2 SVGAGI. The CDR3 length is 12 residues. The CDR3 region is CASISQGGEQYF. The CDR3 DNA reads TGTGCCAGCATCTCGCAAGGCGGCGAGCAGTACTTC.

The V gene is TRBV7-8, the J gene TRBJ1-2; 8 positions agree with TRBD1. Germline trimming cut 6 bases from V and 3 bases from J; bases unmatched to any gene: 3. Germline loops: CDR1 SGHVS, CDR2 FQNEAQ. The CDR3 extends over 13 amino acids. The CDR3 here is CASSLDRDYGYTF. The CDR3 DNA follows: TGTGCCAGCAGTCTGGACAGGGACTATGGCTACACCTTC.

CDR3 amino acids: CASSLGGKISDTQYF. The CDR3 DNA is TGTGCCAGCAGCTTGGGAGGGAAGATTTCGGATACGCAGTATTTT. This chain joins TRBV5-4 and TRBJ2-3, with D maybe TRBD2 (5 bases). V dropped 0 bases and J dropped 6 bases, with 14 bases sitting between them. This CDR3 has 15 residues. Germline V lookup: CDR1 SGHNT, CDR2 YYREEE (reference sequence).

This chain connects TRBV6-6 to TRBJ2-2, with 8 positions matching TRBD1. The junction had 2 bases not matched to a gene; V was cut back by 2 bases and J by 6 bases. CDR3 length equals 14 residues. CDR1 and CDR2 from the germline V gene are MNHNY and SVGAGI (reference sequence). The DNA of the CDR3 is TGTGCCAGCAGTTACGACAGGGGTTCCGGGGAGCTGTTTTTT. This encodes CASSYDRGSGELFF.

V gene TRBV10-1 combines with J gene TRBJ1-5, with 7 positions matching TRBD1. Germline loops: CDR1 WNHNN, CDR2 SYGVQD (reference sequence). The CDR3 sequence is 15 residues long. Trimming removed 1 base from V and 3 bases from J; junction bases left unmatched: 3. The CDR3 here is CASSEWDRYNQPQHF. The CDR3 bases are TGCGCCAGCAGTGAGTGGGACAGATACAATCAGCCCCAGCATTTT.

The rearrangement links TRBV27 to TRBJ1-1; D possibly corresponds to TRBD1 (6 bases). V was shortened by 3 bases and J by 1 base, with 15 bases between the two germline ends. This CDR3 contains 16 residues. Germline loops: CDR1 MNHEY, CDR2 SMNVEV (reference sequence). For the CDR3, the DNA is TGTGCCAGCAGTTTTGGGTGGGGGCGAGGGAACACTGAAGCTTTCTTT. Translated, it gives CASSFGWGRGNTEAFF.

The CDR3 here is CASSTGQRLDGYTF. The CDR3 bases are TGTGCCAGTAGTACGGGACAGAGGCTTGATGGCTACACCTTC. The chain combines TRBV19 with TRBJ1-2, with TRBD1 identical over 7 bases. Germline lookup yields CDR1 LNHDA and CDR2 SQIVND (reference sequence). J gave up 6 bases and V 4 bases, and 8 bases lay outside the gene matches. The CDR3 runs to 14 residues.

The chain combines TRBV9 with TRBJ1-2, with D possibly TRBD1 on 6 matching bases. There are 15 residues in the CDR3. The ends were cut back, 2 bases at V and 1 base at J, with 12 bases in the middle. The germline gives CDR1 SGDLS, CDR2 YYNGEE. The CDR3 sequence: CASSVSMDSNYGYTF. As DNA, the CDR3 is TGTGCCAGCAGCGTCTCTATGGACAGTAACTATGGCTACACCTTC.

The chain joins TRBV9 to TRBJ2-3; possible D gene TRBD2, 6 bases. CDR1 is SGDLS and CDR2 is YYNGEE in the germline V gene. V lost 0 bases, J lost 2 bases, and 16 bases lay in between. CDR3 length: 17 amino acids. DNA for the CDR3: TGTGCCAGCAGCGTAGACCCCCCGGGCGGGATCACAGATACGCAGTATTTT. This gives the protein CASSVDPPGGITDTQYF.

The chain joins TRBV7-2 to TRBJ2-1; the match to TRBD2 covers 9 bases. Trimming took 6 bases from V and 8 from J; bases not matched to a gene: 11. This CDR3 contains 15 residues. From germline, CDR1 is SGHTA and CDR2 FQGNSA. CDR3 loop: CASRLWREGGDEQFF. Written as DNA, the CDR3 is TGTGCCAGCAGACTTTGGCGGGAGGGCGGGGATGAGCAGTTCTTC.

The chain is built from TRBV7-6 and TRBJ1-1; weak D call: TRBD1 (5 bases). V was shortened by 5 bases and J by 5 bases, with 18 bases between the two germline ends. CDR3 length: 15 amino acids. The germline V gene has CDR1 SGHVS and CDR2 FNYEAQ. CDR3 nucleotide sequence: TGTGCCAGCAGCCTCGCCCCACGGGGGTGGACTGAAGCTTTCTTT. Its translation: CASSLAPRGWTEAFF.

The chain joins TRBV5-1 to TRBJ2-5; perhaps TRBD2 as D (5 bases). Germline V CDR1 and CDR2: SGHRS, YFSETQ. V was shortened by 0 bases and J by 5 bases, with 14 bases between the two germline ends. The CDR3 totals 15 residues. Written as DNA, the CDR3 is TGCGCCAGCAGCTTGGCGGTGGGCACGGGGGAGACCCAGTACTTC. Translating it yields CASSLAVGTGETQYF.